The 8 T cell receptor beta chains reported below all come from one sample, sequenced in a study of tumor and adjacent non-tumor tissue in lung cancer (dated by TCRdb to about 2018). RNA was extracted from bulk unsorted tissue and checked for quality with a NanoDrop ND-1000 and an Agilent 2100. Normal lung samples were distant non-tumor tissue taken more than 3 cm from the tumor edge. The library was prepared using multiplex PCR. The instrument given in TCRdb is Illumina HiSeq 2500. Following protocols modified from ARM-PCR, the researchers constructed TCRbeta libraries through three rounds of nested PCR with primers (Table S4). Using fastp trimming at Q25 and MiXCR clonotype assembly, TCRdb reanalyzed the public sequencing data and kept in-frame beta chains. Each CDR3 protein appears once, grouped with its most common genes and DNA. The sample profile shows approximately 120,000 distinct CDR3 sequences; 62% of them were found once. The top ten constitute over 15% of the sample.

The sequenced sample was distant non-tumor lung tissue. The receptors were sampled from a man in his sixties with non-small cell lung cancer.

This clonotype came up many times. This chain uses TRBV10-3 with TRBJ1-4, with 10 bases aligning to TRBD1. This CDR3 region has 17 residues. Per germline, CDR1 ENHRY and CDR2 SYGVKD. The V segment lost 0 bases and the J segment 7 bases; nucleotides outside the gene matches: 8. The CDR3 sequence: CAISESQAGTGVEKLFF. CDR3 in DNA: TGTGCCATCAGTGAGTCGCAGGCCGGGACAGGGGTTGAAAAACTGTTTTTT.

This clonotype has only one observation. The chain's CDR3 is CRAYSGEADTQYF. For the CDR3, the DNA is TGCAGAGCTTATAGCGGGGAGGCAGATACGCAGTATTTT. This chain links TRBV20-1 with TRBJ2-3; 8 bases are a match to TRBD2. The CDR3 has 13 residues. Germline CDR1 and CDR2: DFQATT and SNEGSKA (reference sequence).

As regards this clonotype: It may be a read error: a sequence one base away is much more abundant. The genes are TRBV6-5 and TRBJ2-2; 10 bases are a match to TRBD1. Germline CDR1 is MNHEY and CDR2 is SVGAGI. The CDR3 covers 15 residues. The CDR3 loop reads CANSRDRGNTGELFF. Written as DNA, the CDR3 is TGTGCCAACAGTCGGGACAGGGGGAACACCGGGGAGCTGTTTTTT.

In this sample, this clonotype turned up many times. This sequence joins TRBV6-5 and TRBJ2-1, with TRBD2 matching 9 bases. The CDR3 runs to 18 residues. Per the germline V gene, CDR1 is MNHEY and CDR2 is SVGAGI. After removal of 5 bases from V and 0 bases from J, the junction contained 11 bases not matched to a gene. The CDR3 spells CASSKGLAPPHSYNEQFF. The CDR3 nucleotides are TGTGCCAGCAGTAAGGGACTAGCCCCTCCTCACTCCTACAATGAGCAGTTCTTC.

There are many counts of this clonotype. CDR3 sequence (DNA): TGCAGTGCTAGACCCACAGGGAAAACTAATGAAAAACTGTTTTTT. Amino acid sequence: CSARPTGKTNEKLFF. The rearrangement uses TRBV20-1 and TRBJ1-4; weak D call: TRBD1 (6 bases). The germline V gene encodes CDR1 DFQATT and CDR2 SNEGSKA (reference sequence). The CDR3 spans 15 residues. Trimming left V 2 bases short and J 1 base short, with 11 bases between.

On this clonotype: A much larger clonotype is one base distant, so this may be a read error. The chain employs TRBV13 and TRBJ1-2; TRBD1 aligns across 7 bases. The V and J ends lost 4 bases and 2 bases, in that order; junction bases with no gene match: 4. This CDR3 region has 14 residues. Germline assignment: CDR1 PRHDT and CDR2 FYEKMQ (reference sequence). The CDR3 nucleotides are TGTGCCAGCAGCTCCGAGACAGGGAACTATGGCTACACCTTC. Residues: CASSSETGNYGYTF. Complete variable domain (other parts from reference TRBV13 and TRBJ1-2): AAGVIQSPRHLIKEKRETATLKCYPIPRHDTVYWYQQGPGQDPQFLISFYEKMQSDKGSIPDRFSAQQFSDYHSELNMSSLELGDSALYFCASSSETGNYGYTFGSGTRLTVV.

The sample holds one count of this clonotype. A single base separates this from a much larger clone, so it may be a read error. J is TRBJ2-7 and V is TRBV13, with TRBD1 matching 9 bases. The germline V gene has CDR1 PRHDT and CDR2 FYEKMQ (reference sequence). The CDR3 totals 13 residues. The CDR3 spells CTSSTGGRYEQYF. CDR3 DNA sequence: TGTACCAGCTCTACAGGGGGCCGCTACGAGCAGTACTTC.

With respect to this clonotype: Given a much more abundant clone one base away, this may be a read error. Written as DNA, the CDR3 is TGTGCCTGGAGGCCGACAGGGACCGGGGAGCTGTTTTTT. Its protein product is CAWRPTGTGELFF. This chain joins TRBV30 and TRBJ2-2; TRBD1 agrees at 7 bases. Per the germline V gene, CDR1 is GTSNPN and CDR2 is SVGIG (reference sequence). This CDR3 spans 13 amino acids. V gave up 3 bases and J gave up 5 bases; unmatched junction bases: 3.